These T cell receptor beta chains were read from a single sample in a study of CD8 T cells in Susac syndrome. One entry per CDR3 protein results from TCRdb running MiXCR on the immunoSEQ multiplex PCR reads. The sample lists 70,000 to 100,000 distinct CDR3 sequences, roughly 96% occurring once. The material sequenced was CD8+ T cells from PBMCs. All receptors derive from a human donor with Susac syndrome. Each CDR3 is given with its conserved first and last residue. D genes are given only for firm matches. The listing skips clone size in some rows; elsewhere it reads once, few, many or a size class.

D gene	V gene	J gene	clone size	CDR3 protein	CDR3 DNA
TRBD2	TRBV9	TRBJ2-1	.	CASLLAGGTNEQFF	TGTGCCAGCCTATTAGCGGGAGGTACCAATGAGCAGTTCTTC
TRBD2	TRBV7-2	TRBJ2-3	.	CASSLGGRASADTQYF	TGTGCCAGCAGCTTAGGTGGGAGGGCCAGCGCAGATACGCAGTATTTT
.	TRBV12-3/TRBV12-4	TRBJ2-7	once	CASSFPTGIIYEQYF	TGTGCCAGCAGTTTCCCCACAGGGATCATCTACGAGCAGTACTTC
TRBD2	TRBV29-1	TRBJ2-1	.	CSGTGTIHNEQFF	TGCAGCGGAACCGGGACTATACACAATGAGCAGTTCTTC
.	TRBV29-1	TRBJ2-7	.	CSVNGQSYEQYF	TGCAGCGTTAATGGCCAATCCTACGAGCAGTACTTC
.	TRBV25-1	TRBJ2-3	.	CASSVGGTQYF	TGTGCCAGCAGTGTGGGGGGAACGCAGTATTTT
TRBD1	TRBV29-1	TRBJ2-1	.	CSARDRADNEQFF	TGCAGCGCCCGGGACAGGGCGGACAATGAGCAGTTCTTC
.	TRBV9	TRBJ2-3	.	CASSVETATDTQYF	TGTGCCAGCAGCGTAGAGACAGCGACAGATACGCAGTATTTT
.	TRBV14	TRBJ1-1	.	CASSQVGVEAFF	TGTGCCAGCAGCCAAGTTGGCGTCGAAGCTTTCTTT
TRBD2	TRBV20-1	TRBJ2-1	.	CSASPWAGGDNEQFF	TGCAGTGCTAGCCCCTGGGCGGGGGGAGACAATGAGCAGTTCTTC
TRBD1	TRBV28	TRBJ2-7	.	CASSSLTGDAGEQYF	TGTGCCAGCAGTTCGCTGACAGGGGACGCGGGTGAGCAGTACTTC
.	TRBV3-1	TRBJ1-2	.	CASSPVDRYGYTF	TGTGCCAGCAGCCCCGTCGACCGTTATGGCTACACCTTC
.	TRBV9	TRBJ2-6	.	CASSLAGSGANVLTF	TGTGCCAGCAGTCTAGCCGGGTCTGGGGCCAACGTCCTGACTTTC
.	TRBV19	TRBJ2-3	.	CASSSAGRSADTQYF	TGTGCCAGTAGTTCGGCGGGGCGGAGCGCAGATACGCAGTATTTT
TRBD2	TRBV20-1	TRBJ2-1	.	CSARDLGGNGDEQFF	TGCAGTGCTAGAGATCTCGGGGGGAATGGGGATGAGCAGTTCTTC
TRBD1	TRBV4-2	TRBJ2-7	.	CASSQDRGFGYEQYF	TGTGCCAGCAGTCAAGACAGGGGATTTGGCTACGAGCAGTACTTC
TRBD1	TRBV9	TRBJ1-4	.	CASSGTGTNEKLFF	TGTGCCAGCAGTGGGACAGGGACTAATGAAAAACTGTTTTTT
.	TRBV9	TRBJ2-2	.	CASSVNGRAGELFF	TGTGCCAGCAGCGTCAACGGTCGGGCCGGGGAGCTGTTTTTT
.	TRBV9	TRBJ1-1	.	CASSVAKGGPEAFF	TGTGCCAGCAGCGTTGCAAAAGGGGGTCCTGAAGCTTTCTTT
.	TRBV20-1	TRBJ2-7	.	CSARDREVSYEQYF	TGCAGTGCTAGAGATCGTGAGGTCTCCTACGAGCAGTACTTC
TRBD1	TRBV20-1	TRBJ2-2	.	CSARAGGDTGELFF	TGCAGTGCTAGAGCAGGGGGCGACACCGGGGAGCTGTTTTTT
TRBD2	TRBV27	TRBJ2-1	.	CASSFGTGGQFF	TGTGCCAGCAGTTTCGGAACGGGGGGGCAGTTCTTC
TRBD1	TRBV12-3/TRBV12-4	TRBJ2-2	.	CASSHGTAGELFF	TGTGCCAGCAGCCACGGGACAGCCGGGGAGCTGTTTTTT
.	TRBV6-5	TRBJ2-2	.	CASSYFVTGELFF	TGTGCCAGCAGTTACTTTGTCACCGGGGAGCTGTTTTTT
TRBD1	TRBV9	TRBJ2-3	.	CASSVEGQFFSTDTQYF	TGTGCCAGCAGCGTAGAGGGACAGTTTTTTAGCACAGATACGCAGTATTTT
.	TRBV14	TRBJ1-2	.	CASSLSTNYGYTF	TGTGCCAGCAGCCTTTCAACTAACTATGGCTACACCTTC
.	TRBV6-5	TRBJ2-1	.	CASSYSDFNEQFF	TGTGCCAGCAGTTACTCCGACTTCAATGAGCAGTTCTTC
.	TRBV6-2/TRBV6-3	TRBJ2-1	.	CASSYYSGDEQFF	TGTGCCAGCAGTTACTACTCCGGGGATGAGCAGTTCTTC
.	TRBV2	TRBJ2-7	.	CASSEAFYEQYF	TGTGCCAGCAGTGAAGCTTTCTACGAGCAGTACTTC
TRBD1	TRBV7-3	TRBJ2-1	.	CASSGGTGGDFDEQFF	TGTGCCAGCAGCGGCGGGACAGGGGGCGATTTCGATGAGCAGTTCTTC
TRBD1	TRBV18	TRBJ2-7	.	CASSPRRGQGAYEQYF	TGTGCCAGCTCACCACGGCGGGGACAGGGTGCGTACGAGCAGTACTTC
TRBD2	TRBV7-2	TRBJ2-5	few	CASSLAAGLETQYF	TGTGCCAGCAGCTTAGCAGCGGGGTTAGAGACCCAGTACTTC
.	TRBV9	TRBJ2-5	.	CASSPYLGGGETQYF	TGTGCCAGCAGCCCCTACCTTGGGGGCGGAGAGACCCAGTACTTC
.	TRBV15	TRBJ1-1	.	CATSGPRGLDTEAFF	TGTGCCACCAGCGGACCCAGGGGATTAGACACTGAAGCTTTCTTT
.	TRBV4-3	TRBJ2-5	.	CASSQDLLAEVQETQYF	TGCGCCAGCAGCCAAGATCTGCTAGCAGAAGTACAAGAGACCCAGTACTTC